Listed here is a single T cell receptor (beta chain). The antigen remains undetermined. This specimen comes from a study of cytomegalovirus exposure and HLA in healthy donors. The study, taken as a whole, reports: Presence/absence analyses assumed roughly uniform sequencing depth across donors, which may not hold. Generally TCR sequences proved uncommon, though certain public TCRs appeared in numerous donors.

Both 60 Vbeta primers and 13 Jbeta primers went into the PCR. This table comes from immunoSEQ multiplex PCR, and its TCRdb copy is limited to in-frame clones, with some not included. The sample gives roughly 100,000 clones, more than 60% of which show up once; over 9.5% is in the top ten. Material for sequencing was PBMCs. This clonotype was sampled from a man between 18 and 35 years old in good health and CMV-seropositive.

The CDR3 loop is CASNPVTSGGARLGTQYF. As DNA, the CDR3 is TGCGCCAGCAACCCCGTGACTAGCGGGGGGGCCCGGCTTGGGACCCAGTACTTC. The chain recombines TRBV5-1 with TRBJ2-5, with TRBD2 identical over 14 bases. Germline-derived CDR1 and CDR2 are SGHRS and YFSETQ. The ends lost 6 bases at V and 7 bases at J; junction bases unmatched: 17. CDR3 length equals 18 residues.